Each of the 31 T cell receptor beta chains below was sequenced from the same sample in a study of blood T cell repertoires in COVID-19. This table comes from immunoSEQ multiplex PCR, and its TCRdb copy is limited to in-frame clones, with some not included. The sample has approximately 210,000 clones; around 92% are singletons. The sequenced material came from peripheral blood. The receptors shown here come from a man aged 30 to 45 with acute or convalescent COVID-19.

The genes are TRBV7-8 and TRBJ1-3; D may be TRBD1 (6 bases). V gave up 5 bases and J gave up 4 bases, with 18 bases separating them. Germline lookup yields CDR1 SGHVS and CDR2 FQNEAQ. The CDR3 extends over 16 amino acids. CDR3 region: CASSAPPRGTGNTIYF. The CDR3 DNA reads TGTGCCAGCAGCGCCCCCCCCAGGGGTACCGGAAACACCATATATTTT. Together with reference TRBV7-8 and TRBJ1-3, the CDR3 gives the full variable domain: GAGVSQSPRYKVAKRGQDVALRCDPISGHVSLFWYQQALGQGPEFLTYFQNEAQLDKSGLPSDRFFAERPEGSVSTLKIQRTQQEDSAVYLCASSAPPRGTGNTIYFGEGSWLTVV.

This chain connects TRBV5-1 to TRBJ2-1; 10 bases align to TRBD2. The CDR3 is 18 residues long. Germline-derived CDR1 and CDR2 are SGHRS and YFSETQ. J gave up 8 bases and V 3 bases, and 17 bases lay outside the gene matches. CDR3 amino acids: CASSSMGAGGPPYHEQFF. In nucleotides, the CDR3 is TGCGCCAGCAGCTCTATGGGAGCGGGGGGGCCTCCTTATCATGAGCAGTTCTTC.

The chain employs TRBV4-2 and TRBJ2-1; 10 positions match TRBD2. There are 14 residues in the CDR3. Germline-derived CDR1 and CDR2 are LGHNA and YNFKEQ. J was trimmed by 4 bases and V by 8 bases; bases with no gene match: 5. The CDR3 DNA is TGTGCCAGCGCCGGAGCGGGAGGGTACAATGAGCAGTTCTTC. This sequence encodes CASAGAGGYNEQFF.

The chain has TRBV18 and TRBJ2-2; D perhaps matches TRBD2 (5 bases). V was cut by 4 bases and J by 4 bases, with 13 bases left in between. Per germline, CDR1 KGHSH and CDR2 LQKENI. The CDR3 length is 15 residues. The DNA of the CDR3 is TGTGCCAGCTCACAGAGGGCAGTTGTCACCGGGGAGCTGTTTTTT. Its protein product is CASSQRAVVTGELFF.

The rearrangement uses TRBV5-5 and TRBJ1-4; D call uncertain. The V gene lost 1 base and the J gene lost 8 bases, with 12 bases spanning the gap. Germline-derived CDR1 and CDR2 are SGHKS and YYEKEE (reference sequence). This CDR3 comprises 14 residues. This CDR3 is CASSLPETREKLFF. In DNA form, the CDR3 reads TGTGCCAGCAGCTTGCCCGAGACCAGGGAAAAACTGTTTTTT.

The chain is built from TRBV27 and TRBJ1-1, with D tentatively TRBD1 (6 bases). Germline CDR1 MNHEY, CDR2 SMNVEV (reference sequence). The CDR3 runs 16 residues. Trimming removed 6 bases from V and 1 base from J, with 18 bases in between. The CDR3 spells CASRVRGIFGNTEAFF. Written as DNA, the CDR3 is TGTGCCAGCAGGGTCAGGGGTATATTTGGGAACACTGAAGCTTTCTTT.

This rearrangement joins TRBV9 to TRBJ2-1; 12 bases are a match to TRBD2. Losses at the gene ends were 3 bases for V and 4 bases for J; bases not matched to a gene: 2. CDR1 is SGDLS, CDR2 YYNGEE, per germline. CDR3 length: 15 amino acids. CDR3 amino acids: CASSAGLAGYNEQFF. The CDR3 DNA follows: TGTGCCAGCAGCGCCGGACTAGCGGGATACAATGAGCAGTTCTTC.

J is TRBJ2-2 and V is TRBV19, with 10 bases fitting TRBD2. This CDR3 has 17 residues. Per germline, CDR1 LNHDA and CDR2 SQIVND (reference sequence). V gave up 1 base and J gave up 3 bases; unmatched junction bases: 5. CDR3 nucleotides: TGTGCCAGTAGTATAGGGGGACTAGCGCTTTACACCGGGGAGCTGTTTTTT. As protein: CASSIGGLALYTGELFF.

The sample holds a few counts of this clone. The genes are TRBV5-4 and TRBJ2-2, with D possibly TRBD1 on 5 matching bases. Trimming took off 1 base at V and 6 bases at J, with 10 bases between the two ends. The CDR3 runs 14 residues. Germline CDR1 and CDR2: SGHNT and YYREEE (reference sequence). DNA of the CDR3: TGTGCCAGCAGCTTGTTCCAGGGCCCCGGGGAGCTGTTTTTT. It is translated as CASSLFQGPGELFF.

The chain couples TRBV5-1 to TRBJ2-5; D remains unclear. CDR3 length equals 15 residues. Germline CDR1 and CDR2: SGHRS and YFSETQ. V lost 1 base, J lost 5 bases, and 15 bases lay in between. In DNA form, the CDR3 reads TGCGCCAGCAGCTTGAGAGGCCTCTCCCGGGAGACCCAGTACTTC. This translates into CASSLRGLSRETQYF.

The chain uses TRBV27 and TRBJ1-2; weak D call: TRBD1 (6 bases). CDR1 and CDR2 from the germline V gene are MNHEY and SMNVEV (reference sequence). The CDR3 runs 15 residues. V dropped 3 bases and J dropped 4 bases, with 15 bases sitting between them. The chain's CDR3 is CASSLNRQGSYGYTF. In nucleotides, the CDR3 is TGTGCCAGCAGTTTGAATCGGCAGGGGAGCTATGGCTACACCTTC.

The J gene is TRBJ2-5, the V gene TRBV11-2; 8 bases are a match to TRBD2. There are 17 residues in the CDR3. V trimming: 4 bases; J trimming: 0 bases; junction bases outside the gene matches: 10. Germline CDR1 SGHAT, CDR2 FQNNGV. CDR3 in DNA: TGTGCCAGCAGCTCTACTCTGGTAGCGGGGAACCAAGAGACCCAGTACTTC. Translating it yields CASSSTLVAGNQETQYF. Based on the CDR3 plus reference TRBV11-2 and TRBJ2-5, the full variable domain is EAGVAQSPRYKIIEKRQSVAFWCNPISGHATLYWYQQILGQGPKLLIQFQNNGVVDDSQLPKDRFSAERLKGVDSTLKIQPAKLEDSAVYLCASSSTLVAGNQETQYFGPGTRLLVL.

The chain is built from TRBV30 and TRBJ2-6, with D tentatively TRBD1 (6 bases). The CDR3 is 14 amino acids. Looked up from germline, CDR1 is GTSNPN and CDR2 is SVGIG (reference sequence). Trimming took off 5 bases at V and 1 base at J, with 9 bases between the two ends. CDR3 sequence: CAWDRSSGANVLTF. In DNA, the CDR3 is TGTGCCTGGGACAGGTCTTCTGGGGCCAACGTCCTGACTTTC.

V usage is TRBV5-1 and J usage is TRBJ2-3; D possibly corresponds to TRBD2 (6 bases). V lost 4 bases and J lost 4, with 13 bases in between. Germline V gives CDR1 SGHRS, CDR2 YFSETQ. The CDR3 is 14 residues long. The CDR3: CASSPGVSSDTQYF. The DNA of the CDR3 is TGCGCCAGCAGCCCGGGGGTTTCTTCAGATACGCAGTATTTT. Filled out from reference TRBV5-1 and TRBJ2-3, the complete variable domain reads KAGVTQTPRYLIKTRGQQVTLSCSPISGHRSVSWYQQTPGQGLQFLFEYFSETQRNKGNFPGRFSGRQFSNSRSEMNVSTLELGDSALYLCASSPGVSSDTQYFGPGTRLTVL.

The rearrangement joins TRBV18 to TRBJ1-2, with D unclear. Deletions cut 3 bases from V and 2 bases from J, with 7 bases between. The germline CDR1 and CDR2 sequences are KGHSH and LQKENI. The CDR3 sequence is 13 residues long. CDR3 loop: CASSPPGNYGYTF. CDR3 nucleotide sequence: TGTGCCAGCTCACCCCCGGGGAACTATGGCTACACCTTC.

V is TRBV5-8 and J is TRBJ1-1; a possible D gene is TRBD1 (6 bases). The ends were cut back, 4 bases at V and 3 bases at J, with 13 bases in the middle. CDR1 SGHTS and CDR2 YDEGEE come from the germline V gene. This CDR3 comprises 14 residues. The CDR3 DNA reads as TGTGCCAGCAGCCGAGGGGGGGGCTACACTGAAGCTTTCTTT. Its translation: CASSRGGGYTEAFF.

The genes are TRBV6-5 and TRBJ2-4; 9 bases align to TRBD1. CDR3 length: 14 residues. V trimming: 0 bases; J trimming: 8 bases; junction bases outside the gene matches: 2. Germline V gene data show CDR1 as MNHEY and CDR2 as SVGAGI. The CDR3 DNA reads as TGTGCCAGCAGTTACTCGAGGACAGGGGACATTCAGTACTTC. Its protein is CASSYSRTGDIQYF.

As to this clone: The junction and the germline gene differ at one end; a read error may be behind it. CDR3 residues: CASSLLPGHLADTQYF. The CDR3 bases are TGTGCTAGCAGCTTACTACCGGGACATCTAGCAGATACGCAGTATTTT. V is TRBV7-7 and J is TRBJ2-3, with D possibly TRBD1 on 6 matching bases. Per the germline V gene, CDR1 is SSHAT and CDR2 is FNYEAQ (reference sequence). The length of the CDR3 is 16 residues.

This chain uses TRBV19 with TRBJ2-1; D is perhaps TRBD1 (6 bases). The germline V and J ends were trimmed by 8 bases and 7 bases, with 15 bases remaining between them. CDR3 length: 13 residues. From germline, CDR1 is LNHDA and CDR2 SQIVND (reference sequence). This chain's CDR3 is CASQKQGRNEQFF. CDR3 coding DNA: TGTGCCAGTCAGAAGCAGGGGAGAAATGAGCAGTTCTTC.

This clone has just one count. The CDR3 DNA reads TGTGCCAGCAGCAAGGGGACACCAGAAGCTTTCTTT. Its translation is CASSKGTPEAFF. V and J are TRBV11-3 and TRBJ1-1; a weak D match, TRBD1 (6 bases). The germline gives CDR1 SGHNT, CDR2 YENEEA. V shed 5 bases and J shed 8 bases, with 12 bases lying between them. The CDR3 is made up of 12 amino acids.

V usage is TRBV11-2 and J usage is TRBJ2-1, with D perhaps matching TRBD1 (5 bases). The V end lost 1 base, the J end lost 12 bases, and 19 bases lay between the germline ends. The CDR3 length is 15 residues. Germline V gene sequence: CDR1 SGHAT, CDR2 FQNNGV. As DNA, the CDR3 is TGTGCCAGCAGCTTAGGTGTTAGGGCCCAGGGTAGGCAGTTCTTC. Its translation is CASSLGVRAQGRQFF. The full variable domain, its missing parts supplied by reference TRBV11-2 and TRBJ2-1, is EAGVAQSPRYKIIEKRQSVAFWCNPISGHATLYWYQQILGQGPKLLIQFQNNGVVDDSQLPKDRFSAERLKGVDSTLKIQPAKLEDSAVYLCASSLGVRAQGRQFFGPGTRLTVL.

The V call is TRBV20-1, the J call TRBJ2-7; D not resolved. The CDR3 is 13 residues long. Germline V CDR1 and CDR2: DFQATT, SNEGSKA (reference sequence). V lost 3 bases and J 0 bases, leaving 9 bases between the germline ends. CDR3 residues: CSASSRSSYEQYF. CDR3 sequence (DNA): TGCAGTGCTAGTAGCCGAAGCTCCTACGAGCAGTACTTC.

The gene calls are TRBV2 and TRBJ1-5; TRBD1 matches 8 bases. The length of the CDR3 is 14 residues. In germline, CDR1 is SNHLY, CDR2 FYNNEI. The J segment lost 11 bases and the V segment lost 2 bases, leaving 8 bases of the junction unmatched. CDR3 loop: CASSERQGLSAQHF. The CDR3 bases are TGTGCCAGCAGTGAAAGACAGGGGCTATCAGCCCAGCATTTT.

The chain combines TRBV30 with TRBJ1-2, with D unresolved. The CDR3 consists of 12 residues. Per the germline V gene, CDR1 is GTSNPN and CDR2 is SVGIG (reference sequence). Trimming shortened V by 7 bases and J by 4 bases, and 13 bases separated the two germline ends. CDR3 bases: TGTGCCTCAGTCTTCCTAGCCTATGGCTACACCTTC. This sequence encodes CASVFLAYGYTF.

The V gene is TRBV18, the J gene TRBJ1-5, with TRBD1 matching over 7 bases. Trimming cost V 5 bases and J 4 bases; bases outside gene matches: 8. CDR1 is KGHSH, CDR2 LQKENI, per germline. The CDR3 is made up of 15 amino acids. The DNA of the CDR3 is TGTGCCAGCTCATTCGACAGGGCAGAAAATCAGCCCCAGCATTTT. Amino acid sequence: CASSFDRAENQPQHF.

The V call is TRBV5-1, the J call TRBJ2-3, with 12 bases matching TRBD2. Germline V lookup: CDR1 SGHRS, CDR2 YFSETQ. The CDR3 totals 16 residues. J was trimmed by 2 bases and V by 3 bases; bases with no gene match: 4. In DNA form, the CDR3 reads TGCGCCAGCAGCTCAGGACTAGCGGGGCTCACAGATACGCAGTATTTT. Its translation: CASSSGLAGLTDTQYF.

The chain is built from TRBV4-2 and TRBJ2-1; 7 positions match TRBD2. This CDR3 comprises 16 residues. CDR1 is LGHNA and CDR2 is YNFKEQ in the germline V gene. V was pared by 5 bases and J by 5 bases, with 12 bases of the junction left unmatched. The CDR3 region has the DNA TGTGCCAGCAGCTTCCAAGCGGGAAGCCTGAACAATGAGCAGTTCTTC. Encoded protein: CASSFQAGSLNNEQFF.

This clone was counted a single time. The CDR3 sequence: CASSSPTGGNSPLHF. Here the CDR3 DNA reads TGTGCCAGCAGCTCTCCGACAGGGGGTAATTCACCCCTCCACTTT. This chain uses TRBV11-1 with TRBJ1-6; 9 nucleotides agree with TRBD1. Germline trimming cut 4 bases from V and 6 bases from J; bases unmatched to any gene: 4. The V gene's germline CDR1 is SGHAT and CDR2 FQDESV (reference sequence). The CDR3 totals 15 residues.

The rearrangement links TRBV11-2 to TRBJ2-1; D is possibly TRBD2 (6 bases). V gave up 0 bases and J gave up 9 bases, with 15 bases separating them. CDR1 is SGHAT and CDR2 is FQNNGV in the germline V gene. The CDR3 sequence is 15 residues long. The CDR3 is CASSLENLGGAEQFF. The DNA for the CDR3 is TGTGCCAGCAGCTTAGAAAACCTCGGGGGTGCTGAGCAGTTCTTC.

The chain couples TRBV18 to TRBJ1-6; the D is unclear. V dropped 1 base and J dropped 2 bases, with 9 bases sitting between them. CDR3 length equals 16 residues. The V gene's germline CDR1 is KGHSH and CDR2 LQKENI. The CDR3 here is CASSPLSVPYNSPLHF. CDR3 nucleotide sequence: TGTGCCAGCTCACCACTGTCGGTCCCCTATAATTCACCCCTCCACTTT.

V gene TRBV2 combines with J gene TRBJ1-2; possible D gene TRBD1, 5 bases. The V end was cut by 0 bases, the J end by 1 base, with 9 bases between. CDR3 length equals 15 residues. Germline-derived CDR1 and CDR2 are SNHLY and FYNNEI. CDR3 residues: CASSEARVSNYGYTF. As DNA, the CDR3 is TGTGCCAGCAGTGAAGCCAGGGTCAGTAACTATGGCTACACCTTC.